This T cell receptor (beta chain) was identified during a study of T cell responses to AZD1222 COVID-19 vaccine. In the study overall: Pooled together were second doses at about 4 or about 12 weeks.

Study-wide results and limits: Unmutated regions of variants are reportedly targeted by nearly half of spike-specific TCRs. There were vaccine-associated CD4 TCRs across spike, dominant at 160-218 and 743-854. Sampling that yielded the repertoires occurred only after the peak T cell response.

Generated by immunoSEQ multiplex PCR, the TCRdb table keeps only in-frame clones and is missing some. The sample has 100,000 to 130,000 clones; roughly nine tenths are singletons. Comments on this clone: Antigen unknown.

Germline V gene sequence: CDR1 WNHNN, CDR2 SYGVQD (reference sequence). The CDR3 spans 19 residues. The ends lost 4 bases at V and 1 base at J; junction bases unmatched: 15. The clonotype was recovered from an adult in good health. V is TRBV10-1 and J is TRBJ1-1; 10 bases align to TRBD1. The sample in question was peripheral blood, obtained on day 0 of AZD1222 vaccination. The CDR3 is CASSVPGGQGPKANTEAFF. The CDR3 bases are TGCGCCAGCAGTGTCCCAGGGGGACAGGGGCCCAAAGCGAACACTGAAGCTTTCTTT.